These 29 T cell receptor beta chains were all obtained from the same sample, sequenced in a study of early T cells in non-severe SARS-CoV-2 infection. TCRdb used MiXCR to reprocess the 5' RACE reads, holding one entry per CDR3 protein. The table records 70,000 or so distinct CDR3 sequences, 12% of them present only once. The sequenced sample was whole blood. The receptors shown here come from an adult who was a healthcare worker with PCR-confirmed SARS-CoV-2 infection or an uninfected control (not recorded which).

This clonotype was counted at least ten times. This chain uses TRBV7-7 with TRBJ2-7; D is unresolved. V lost 1 base to trimming and J lost 7 bases, with 11 bases between them. The CDR3 totals 13 residues. The germline gives CDR1 SSHAT, CDR2 FNYEAQ (reference sequence). CDR3 protein: CASSLGRTAEQYF. Written as DNA, the CDR3 is TGTGCCAGCAGCTTAGGACGAACGGCGGAGCAGTACTTC.

With respect to this clonotype: This sequence may be a read error, since a much larger clone differs from it by one base. The rearrangement joins TRBV6-1 to TRBJ1-1, with D uncertain. This CDR3 has 13 residues. V was clipped by 5 bases and J by 6 bases, with 13 bases between them. The germline CDR1 and CDR2 sequences are MNHNS and SASEGT. In DNA form, the CDR3 reads TGTGCCAGCAGTTATCGGGTGGGCCCTGAAGCTTTCTTT. Its translation: CASSYRVGPEAFF.

Notes on this clonotype: This clone may be a read error of a much larger clone one base away. The V and J genes are TRBV20-1 and TRBJ1-2, with D hard to call. CDR1 and CDR2 from the germline V gene are DFQATT and SNEGSKA (reference sequence). This CDR3 has 14 amino acids. Written as DNA, the CDR3 is TGCAGTGCTGGAGATCGATTGGCACCCTATGGCTACACCTTC. It translates to CSAGDRLAPYGYTF.

CDR3 DNA sequence: TGTGCCTGGAGTGTTACTCTGGGTACCACTGAAGCTTTCTTT. This gives the protein CAWSVTLGTTEAFF. V usage is TRBV30 and J usage is TRBJ1-1, with D hard to call. CDR1 is GTSNPN and CDR2 is SVGIG in the germline V gene (reference sequence). Trimming shortened V by 0 bases and J by 4 bases, and 12 bases separated the two germline ends. CDR3 length: 14 amino acids.

CDR3 coding DNA: TGCAGCGTTGAAACTAGCGGTGTCGGGGAGCTGTTTTTT. Translation: CSVETSGVGELFF. The chain recombines TRBV29-1 with TRBJ2-2; 8 nucleotides line up with TRBD2. Germline CDR1 and CDR2: SQVTM and ANQGSEA. Trimming cost V 2 bases and J 7 bases; bases outside gene matches: 3. The CDR3 length is 13 residues.

The chain carries TRBV4-2 and TRBJ2-6, with 10 nucleotides matching TRBD1. The trim removed 3 bases at V and 2 bases at J, leaving 1 base unmatched. The V gene's germline CDR1 is LGHNA and CDR2 YNFKEQ. CDR3 size: 16 residues. The CDR3 DNA reads as TGTGCCAGCAGCCAGACAGGGGGCGCTGGGGCCAACGTCCTGACTTTC. As protein: CASSQTGGAGANVLTF.

In this sample, this clonotype turned up many times. The rearrangement joins TRBV24-1 to TRBJ2-1; 7 positions agree with TRBD1. Germline loops: CDR1 KGHDR, CDR2 SFDVKD. This CDR3 has 15 residues. J was trimmed by 6 bases and V by 3 bases; bases with no gene match: 7. CDR3 region: CATSDPGSGGNEQFF. DNA for the CDR3: TGTGCCACCAGTGATCCCGGGTCAGGGGGCAATGAGCAGTTCTTC.

This clonotype has a count of ten or more. This chain links TRBV5-1 with TRBJ2-5; D uncertain. Germline CDR1 is SGHRS and CDR2 is YFSETQ. CDR3 size: 14 residues. The ends were cut back, 2 bases at V and 0 bases at J, with 8 bases in the middle. CDR3 nucleotide sequence: TGCGCCAGCAGCTTAGAACGCTACCAAGAGACCCAGTACTTC. Translated: CASSLERYQETQYF.

This clonotype was detected many times. The chain links TRBV27 to TRBJ1-2; 9 bases are shared with TRBD1. The V gene end was trimmed by 2 bases and the J gene end by 4 bases; junction bases not matched to a gene: 2. Germline CDR1 is MNHEY and CDR2 is SMNVEV (reference sequence). The CDR3 spans 14 residues. The DNA for the CDR3 is TGTGCCAGCAGTTTAACAGGGGGCTTCTATGGCTACACCTTC. Translated, it gives CASSLTGGFYGYTF.

This clonotype was counted many times. The chain has TRBV11-2 and TRBJ1-1; 7 bases line up with TRBD1. The V segment lost 5 bases and the J segment 1 base; nucleotides outside the gene matches: 10. The CDR3 runs 16 residues. Looked up from germline, CDR1 is SGHAT and CDR2 is FQNNGV. CDR3 loop: CASSQTGLLKNTEAFF. DNA of the CDR3: TGTGCCAGCAGCCAGACAGGGCTTCTTAAGAACACTGAAGCTTTCTTT. Full variable domain (remainder filled in from reference TRBV11-2 and TRBJ1-1): EAGVAQSPRYKIIEKRQSVAFWCNPISGHATLYWYQQILGQGPKLLIQFQNNGVVDDSQLPKDRFSAERLKGVDSTLKIQPAKLEDSAVYLCASSQTGLLKNTEAFFGQGTRLTVV.

This clonotype appeared many times. The chain employs TRBV4-1 and TRBJ2-1; D is undetermined. V lost 1 base and J 3 bases, leaving 7 bases between the germline ends. CDR1 and CDR2 from the germline V gene are MGHRA and YSYEKL. The CDR3 length is 14 residues. CDR3 residues: CASSQVGSYNEQFF. CDR3 DNA: TGCGCCAGCAGCCAAGTAGGCAGCTACAATGAGCAGTTCTTC.

The chain joins TRBV14 to TRBJ2-3; D is ambiguous. This CDR3 region has 14 residues. Germline CDR1 is SGHDN and CDR2 is FVKESK. Deletions cut 0 bases from V and 3 bases from J, with 7 bases between. CDR3 nucleotide sequence: TGTGCCAGCAGCCAAGATTCCGAAACAGATACGCAGTATTTT. As protein: CASSQDSETDTQYF.

This clonotype was found many times. The genes are TRBV7-9 and TRBJ2-1; 7 nucleotides line up with TRBD2. With 5 bases clipped from V and 5 bases from J, the junction kept 12 bases outside the gene matches. CDR3 size: 16 residues. CDR1 and CDR2 (germline): SEHNR, FQNEAQ (reference sequence). The CDR3 spells CASSPNGGRANNEQFF. DNA for the CDR3: TGTGCCAGCAGCCCCAACGGCGGGAGAGCGAACAATGAGCAGTTCTTC.

This clonotype occurred many times. The rearrangement joins TRBV28 to TRBJ2-3; D possibly corresponds to TRBD2 (6 bases). Germline lookup yields CDR1 MDHEN and CDR2 SYDVKM. V was cut by 3 bases and J by 4 bases, with 8 bases left in between. This CDR3 region has 13 residues. CDR3 region: CASSLRGADTQYF. The CDR3 DNA sequence: TGTGCCAGCAGTTTGCGCGGGGCAGATACGCAGTATTTT.

This clonotype was seen ten or more times. The V gene is TRBV3-1, the J gene TRBJ2-5; no reliable D call. Trimming left V 2 bases short and J 2 bases short, with 9 bases between. Germline CDR1 LGHDT, CDR2 YNNKEL (reference sequence). The CDR3 is 14 residues long. CDR3 amino acids: CASSQSIGQETQYF. The CDR3 nucleotides read TGTGCCAGCAGCCAATCTATCGGTCAAGAGACCCAGTACTTC.

This chain links TRBV10-3 with TRBJ1-4, with D possibly TRBD1 on 6 matching bases. From germline, CDR1 is ENHRY and CDR2 SYGVKD. The CDR3 sequence is 14 residues long. V dropped 8 bases and J dropped 0 bases, with 10 bases sitting between them. The CDR3 DNA reads TGTGCCATCCGGGGGGGGCCAACTAATGAAAAACTGTTTTTT. Its translation is CAIRGGPTNEKLFF.

This clonotype was counted ten times or more. The rearrangement links TRBV9 to TRBJ2-5; TRBD1 is a possible D gene (5 bases). The ends were cut back, 4 bases at V and 3 bases at J, with 13 bases in the middle. This CDR3 has 14 amino acids. Germline V gene sequence: CDR1 SGDLS, CDR2 YYNGEE. The CDR3 sequence is CASSPRQREETQYF. CDR3 DNA: TGTGCCAGCAGCCCTCGACAGAGAGAAGAGACCCAGTACTTC.

The chain has TRBV3-1 and TRBJ1-5, with D unclear. Germline V lookup: CDR1 LGHDT, CDR2 YNNKEL (reference sequence). The CDR3 is made up of 13 amino acids. Trimming shortened V by 3 bases and J by 6 bases, and 9 bases separated the two germline ends. CDR3 sequence reads: CASSQARSQPQHF. The CDR3 DNA reads as TGTGCCAGCAGCCAGGCGCGGAGTCAGCCCCAGCATTTT.

The rearrangement uses TRBV18 and TRBJ1-3; 8 bases align to TRBD1. Germline-derived CDR1 and CDR2 are KGHSH and LQKENI. The V and J ends lost 6 bases and 0 bases, in that order; junction bases with no gene match: 7. CDR3 length: 16 amino acids. The DNA of the CDR3 is TGTGCCAGCTCCCCGGGACAGGAACACTCTGGAAACACCATATATTTT. This encodes CASSPGQEHSGNTIYF.

This sequence joins TRBV7-9 and TRBJ2-7; D tentatively reads TRBD1 or TRBD2 (5 bases each). The length of the CDR3 is 13 residues. The V and J ends lost 3 bases and 5 bases respectively, with 11 bases between them. From germline, CDR1 is SEHNR and CDR2 FQNEAQ (reference sequence). The DNA for the CDR3 is TGTGCCAGCAGCTTGAGGGGTATAGACGAGCAGTACTTC. Protein: CASSLRGIDEQYF.

This clonotype came up many times. The V and J genes are TRBV5-1 and TRBJ1-2; D is ambiguous. The V gene's germline CDR1 is SGHRS and CDR2 YFSETQ. Between the trimmed V and J ends, which lost 0 bases and 2 bases, there was a span of 14 bases. This CDR3 is built from 16 residues. DNA of the CDR3: TGCGCCAGCAGCTTGGCCTATAGCGGGAGAAACTATGGCTACACCTTC. It is translated as CASSLAYSGRNYGYTF.

The V gene is TRBV28, the J gene TRBJ2-3, with unresolved D. Germline-derived CDR1 and CDR2 are MDHEN and SYDVKM. Trimming shortened V by 7 bases and J by 6 bases, and 8 bases separated the two germline ends. The CDR3 is made up of 11 amino acids. CDR3 region: CASTALDTQYF. The CDR3 nucleotides are TGTGCCAGCACCGCATTGGATACGCAGTATTTT.

Ten or more counts support this clonotype. This chain links TRBV21-1 with TRBJ2-7; the table's D call, TRBD1, has no DNA check behind it. TRBV21-1 is a pseudogene. The CDR3 extends over 17 amino acids. In nucleotides, the CDR3 is TGTGCCAGCAGCAAAGAGTCTCAGGACGGTAGTCGGGATGAGCAGTACTTC. Translated: CASSKESQDGSRDEQYF.

The rearrangement uses TRBV28 and TRBJ1-2, with D unresolved. The ends were cut back, 5 bases at V and 4 bases at J, with 8 bases in the middle. Germline lookup yields CDR1 MDHEN and CDR2 SYDVKM. The CDR3 covers 12 residues. CDR3 amino acids: CASSARLYGYTF. CDR3 coding DNA: TGTGCCAGCAGTGCCAGGCTCTATGGCTACACCTTC.

This clonotype was counted ten times or more. The CDR3 DNA reads TGCAGTGCTAGAGATTCGGGACAGATAAACACTGAAGCTTTCTTT. The encoded protein is CSARDSGQINTEAFF. This sequence joins TRBV20-1 and TRBJ1-1; 7 bases map to TRBD1. CDR1 is DFQATT, CDR2 SNEGSKA, per germline (reference sequence). J gave up 2 bases and V 0 bases, and 6 bases lay outside the gene matches. This CDR3 comprises 15 residues.

This clonotype occurred many times. The CDR3 loop reads CAWSWGTEAFF. The CDR3 nucleotides are TGTGCCTGGTCGTGGGGCACTGAAGCTTTCTTT. The V gene is TRBV30, the J gene TRBJ1-1; D gene uncertain. The CDR3 is 11 amino acids. V shed 5 bases and J shed 4 bases, with 8 bases lying between them. Germline V gives CDR1 GTSNPN, CDR2 SVGIG (reference sequence).

This clonotype was detected once. A much larger clone differs from this one at a single base, so this may be a read error. The V gene is TRBV18, the J gene TRBJ2-2; D perhaps matches TRBD2 (6 bases). The CDR3 totals 15 residues. Germline loops: CDR1 KGHSH, CDR2 LQKENI. CDR3 DNA: TGTGCCAGCTCACGAGCGGGCGCGAACACCGGGGAGCTGCTTTTT. As protein: CASSRAGANTGELLF.

The chain recombines TRBV5-5 with TRBJ1-6, with a tentative D call TRBD1 (5 bases). The germline gives CDR1 SGHKS, CDR2 YYEKEE (reference sequence). V was cut by 5 bases and J by 10 bases, with 22 bases left in between. This CDR3 has 16 residues. CDR3 sequence: CASSPTLSGSASPLHF. CDR3 nucleotides: TGTGCCAGCAGTCCTACCCTCTCAGGGTCGGCGTCACCCCTCCACTTT.

The sample holds many counts of this clonotype. The junction does not match germline at one end; this may be a read error. This chain links TRBV18 with TRBJ2-2; D is perhaps TRBD2 (5 bases). This CDR3 has 14 residues. Germline V gene sequence: CDR1 KGHSH, CDR2 LQKENI. CDR3 coding DNA: TGTGCCAGCTCGGCCCTGGCGAACACCGGGGAGCTTTTTTTT. Its protein product is CASSALANTGELFF.